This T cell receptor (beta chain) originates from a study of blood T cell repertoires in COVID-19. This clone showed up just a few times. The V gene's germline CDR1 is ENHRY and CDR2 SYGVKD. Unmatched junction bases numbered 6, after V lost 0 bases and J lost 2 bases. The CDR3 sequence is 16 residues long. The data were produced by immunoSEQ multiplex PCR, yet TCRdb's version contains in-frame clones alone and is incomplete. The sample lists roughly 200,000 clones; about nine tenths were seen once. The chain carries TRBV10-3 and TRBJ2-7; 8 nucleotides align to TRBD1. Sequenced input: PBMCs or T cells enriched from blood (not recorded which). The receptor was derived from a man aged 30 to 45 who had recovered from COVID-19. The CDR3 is CAISESTGGLAYEQYF. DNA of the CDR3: TGTGCCATCAGTGAGTCAACAGGGGGACTGGCCTACGAGCAGTACTTC.